These 6 T cell receptor beta chains came from one sample sequenced in a study of early T cells in non-severe SARS-CoV-2 infection. TCRdb called the 5' RACE reads again in MiXCR, with one record for every CDR3 protein. The table records around 61,000 distinct CDR3 sequences, over 9.5% of them present only once. The sequencing sample was made of whole blood. The source of these receptors is an adult who was a healthcare worker with PCR-confirmed SARS-CoV-2 infection or an uninfected control (not recorded which).

There are a few counts of this clonotype. The chain uses TRBV28 and TRBJ1-6; TRBD1 matches at 7 bases. The junction had 7 bases not matched to a gene; V was cut back by 3 bases and J by 8 bases. CDR3 length equals 15 residues. Germline V gene data show CDR1 as MDHEN and CDR2 as SYDVKM. CDR3 sequence (DNA): TGTGCCAGCAGTTTCAACAGGGGATTAGATTCACCCCTCCACTTT. It encodes CASSFNRGLDSPLHF.

This clonotype was found a few times. The chain links TRBV4-1 to TRBJ2-7; 10 bases are shared with TRBD1. CDR1 MGHRA and CDR2 YSYEKL come from the germline V gene. The V and J ends lost 4 bases and 6 bases, in that order; junction bases with no gene match: 12. The CDR3 loop spans 16 amino acids. CDR3 DNA sequence: TGCGCCAGCAGCCCGACTCCGGGACAGGGGTTTGGCGAGCAGTACTTC. Protein sequence: CASSPTPGQGFGEQYF.

This clonotype has ten or more counts. The chain has TRBV20-1 and TRBJ2-1; D call uncertain. The V end was cut by 5 bases, the J end by 0 bases, with 14 bases between. The CDR3 extends over 15 amino acids. Germline lookup yields CDR1 DFQATT and CDR2 SNEGSKA (reference sequence). The CDR3 is CSAPWVRSSYNEQFF. CDR3 bases: TGCAGTGCTCCTTGGGTGCGCAGCTCCTACAATGAGCAGTTCTTC.

The J gene is TRBJ2-3, the V gene TRBV7-2, with 9 bases identical to TRBD2. V lost 3 bases and J lost 6; bases outside the gene matches: 10. The CDR3 is 16 residues long. In germline, CDR1 is SGHTA, CDR2 FQGNSA. The CDR3 protein is CASSLASGVKSDTQYF. Written as DNA, the CDR3 is TGTGCCAGCAGCTTGGCTAGCGGGGTCAAATCGGATACGCAGTATTTT.

The chain recombines TRBV11-2 with TRBJ1-5; 9 positions match TRBD1. The CDR3 is 15 amino acids. Germline CDR1 reads SGHAT; CDR2 reads FQNNGV. After removal of 5 bases from V and 4 bases from J, the junction contained 6 bases not matched to a gene. CDR3 DNA sequence: TGTGCCAGCAGCCCGGGGGACAGGGTAAATCAGCCCCAGCATTTT. This encodes CASSPGDRVNQPQHF.

This clonotype came up many times. The chain joins TRBV9 to TRBJ1-2; D is uncertain. Trimming removed 0 bases from V and 4 bases from J, with 13 bases in between. The CDR3 loop spans 15 amino acids. CDR1 SGDLS and CDR2 YYNGEE come from the germline V gene. The CDR3 bases are TGTGCCAGCAGCGTAGGGGGTCACCTAGCCTATGGCTACACCTTC. This encodes CASSVGGHLAYGYTF.